This TCR beta chain was documented in a study of T cells in localized non-small cell lung cancer. General study results and limits: Longer survival (overall) was linked to higher T cell density in blood. Clonality peaked in uninvolved adjacent lung rather than tumor. Because researchers sequenced only one region of the tumor, heterogeneity is still possible. When the top 100 tumor clones were examined, a median around 50 of them also appeared in the adjacent lung, which was paired and uninvolved.

Notes on this clone: No antigen is known for it.

TCRdb keeps only in-frame clones here, not all; method: immunoSEQ multiplex PCR. The data show about 40,000 clones, about four fifths seen once. The input for sequencing was peripheral blood mononuclear cells, taken before any cancer treatment. The receptor was isolated from a male donor at least 60 years old with stage II lung adenocarcinoma.

CDR3 amino acids: CASSQGASGGAYEQYF. The CDR3 DNA is TGCGCCAGCAGCCAGGGGGCTAGCGGAGGAGCCTACGAGCAGTACTTC. V gene TRBV4-3 combines with J gene TRBJ2-7; D perhaps matches TRBD2 (7 bases). CDR1 is LGHNA and CDR2 is YSLEER in the germline V gene. The germline V and J ends were trimmed by 3 bases and 2 bases, with 17 bases remaining between them. CDR3 length: 16 residues.